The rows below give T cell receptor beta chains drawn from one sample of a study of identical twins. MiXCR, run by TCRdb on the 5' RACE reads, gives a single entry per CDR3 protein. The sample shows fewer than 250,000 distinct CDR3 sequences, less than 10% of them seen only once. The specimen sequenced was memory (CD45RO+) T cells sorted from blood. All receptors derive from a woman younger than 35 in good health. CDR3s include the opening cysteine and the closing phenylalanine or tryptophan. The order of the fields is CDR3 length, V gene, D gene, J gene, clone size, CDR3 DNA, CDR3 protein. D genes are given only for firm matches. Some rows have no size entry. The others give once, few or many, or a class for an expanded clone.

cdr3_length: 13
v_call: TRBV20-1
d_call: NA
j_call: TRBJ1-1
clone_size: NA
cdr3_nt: TGCAGTGCTAGGAGGACGGGGAGAACTGAAGCTTTCTTT
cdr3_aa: CSARRTGRTEAFF

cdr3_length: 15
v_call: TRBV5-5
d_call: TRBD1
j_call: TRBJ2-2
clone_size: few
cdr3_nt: TGTGCCAGCAGCTATCGGACAGGGAACACCGGGGAGCTGTTTTTT
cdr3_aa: CASSYRTGNTGELFF

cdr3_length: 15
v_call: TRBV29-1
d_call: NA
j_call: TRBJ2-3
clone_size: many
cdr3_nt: TGCAGCGTTGGCCTAGCACAGACTAGCACAGATACGCAGTATTTT
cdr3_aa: CSVGLAQTSTDTQYF

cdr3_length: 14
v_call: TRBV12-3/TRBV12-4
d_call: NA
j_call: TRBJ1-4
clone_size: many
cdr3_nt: TGTGCCAGCACCCCCCTGGGGATAAATGAAAAACTGTTTTTT
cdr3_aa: CASTPLGINEKLFF

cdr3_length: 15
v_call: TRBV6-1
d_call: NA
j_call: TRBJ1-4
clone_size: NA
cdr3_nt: TGTGCCAGCACCCTCTCGCCGGCAACTAATGAAAAACTGTTTTTT
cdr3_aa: CASTLSPATNEKLFF

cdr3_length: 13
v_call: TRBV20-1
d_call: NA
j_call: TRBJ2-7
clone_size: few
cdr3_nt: TGCAGTGCTTGGGGGGGGGCAGCCTACGAGCAGTACTTC
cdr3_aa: CSAWGGAAYEQYF

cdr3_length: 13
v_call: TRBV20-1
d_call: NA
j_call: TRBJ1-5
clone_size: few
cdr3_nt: TGCAGTGTAAGGACAGCCCGCCGGGAAGCCCAGCATTTT
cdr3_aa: CSVRTARREAQHF

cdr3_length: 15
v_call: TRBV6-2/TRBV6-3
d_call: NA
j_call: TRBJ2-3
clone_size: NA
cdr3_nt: TGTGCCAGCAGTTACCCCCCCGGGGTAGCTTCATCGCAGTATTTT
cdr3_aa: CASSYPPGVASSQYF

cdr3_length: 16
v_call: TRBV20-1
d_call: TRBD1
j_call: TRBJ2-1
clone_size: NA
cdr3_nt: TGCAGTGCTAGAGATCTATACAGGGGTCTGAAAAATGAGCAGTTCTTC
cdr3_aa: CSARDLYRGLKNEQFF

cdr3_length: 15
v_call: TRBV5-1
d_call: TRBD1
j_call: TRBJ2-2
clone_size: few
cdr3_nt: TGCGCCAGCAGCCCTGGACAGGGAAAAACCGGGGAGCTGTTTTTT
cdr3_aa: CASSPGQGKTGELFF

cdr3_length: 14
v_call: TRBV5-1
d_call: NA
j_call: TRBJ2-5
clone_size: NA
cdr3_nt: TGCGCCAGCAGCTTGGAGGCGGGAAAAGAGACCCAGTACTTC
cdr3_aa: CASSLEAGKETQYF

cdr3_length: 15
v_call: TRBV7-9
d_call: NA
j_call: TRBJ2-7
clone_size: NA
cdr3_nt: TGTGCCAGCAGCTTAGGGGGTCCCCTCTCCTACGAGCAGTACTTC
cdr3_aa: CASSLGGPLSYEQYF

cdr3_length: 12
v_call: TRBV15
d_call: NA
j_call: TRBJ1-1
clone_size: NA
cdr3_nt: TGTGCCACCAGCTCCGTGAACACTGAAGCTTTCTTT
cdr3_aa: CATSSVNTEAFF

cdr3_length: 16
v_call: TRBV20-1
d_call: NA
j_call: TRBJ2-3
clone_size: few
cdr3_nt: TGCAGTGCTAGCGGGAGTCGTATTGGTTCAGCAGATACGCAGTATTTT
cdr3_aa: CSASGSRIGSADTQYF

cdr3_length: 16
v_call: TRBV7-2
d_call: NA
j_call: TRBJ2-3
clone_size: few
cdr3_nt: TGTGCCAGCAGCGCAGGGGTCCAAACGGGCACAGATACGCAGTATTTT
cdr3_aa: CASSAGVQTGTDTQYF

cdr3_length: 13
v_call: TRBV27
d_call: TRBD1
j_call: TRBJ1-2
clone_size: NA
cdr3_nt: TGTGCCAGCAGTTGGGGACAGGGCGGGGGCTACACCTTC
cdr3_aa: CASSWGQGGGYTF

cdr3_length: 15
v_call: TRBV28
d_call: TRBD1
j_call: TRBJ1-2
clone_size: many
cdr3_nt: TGTGCCAGCAGCCCCAACGGACAGGGCGAATGGGGCTACACCTTC
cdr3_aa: CASSPNGQGEWGYTF

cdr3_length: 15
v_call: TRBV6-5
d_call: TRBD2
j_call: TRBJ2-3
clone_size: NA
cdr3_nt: TGTGCCAGCAGTTCGCGGGGGGGACGAACAGATACGCAGTATTTT
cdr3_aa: CASSSRGGRTDTQYF

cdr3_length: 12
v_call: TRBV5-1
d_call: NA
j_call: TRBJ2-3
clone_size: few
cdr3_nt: TGCGCCAGCAGCTTTGAGACAGATACGCAGTATTTT
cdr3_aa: CASSFETDTQYF

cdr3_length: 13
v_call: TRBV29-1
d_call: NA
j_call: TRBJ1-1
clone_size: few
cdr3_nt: TGCAGCGTTGAAGCCCCCTGGAACACTGAAGCTTTCTTT
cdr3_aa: CSVEAPWNTEAFF

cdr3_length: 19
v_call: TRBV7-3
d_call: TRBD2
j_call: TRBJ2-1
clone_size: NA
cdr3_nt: TGTGCCAGCAGCCGGCGGCCAGCGGGGGGGCGGATGTCCTACAATGAGCAGTTCTTC
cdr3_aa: CASSRRPAGGRMSYNEQFF

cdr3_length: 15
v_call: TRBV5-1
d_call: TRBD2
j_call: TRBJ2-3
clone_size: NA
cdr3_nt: TGCGCCAGCAGCTGGAGACTAGCTAGCACAGATACGCAGTATTTT
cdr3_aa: CASSWRLASTDTQYF

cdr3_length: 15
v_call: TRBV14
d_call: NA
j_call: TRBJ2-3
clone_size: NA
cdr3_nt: TGTGCCAGCAGCCAGGTCGCAAATGCGGGAGATACGCAGTATTTT
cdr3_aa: CASSQVANAGDTQYF

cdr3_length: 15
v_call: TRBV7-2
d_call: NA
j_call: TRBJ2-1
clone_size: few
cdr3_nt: TGTGCCAGCAGCTGGGCTAGAAGCTCCTACAATGAGCAGTTCTTC
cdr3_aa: CASSWARSSYNEQFF

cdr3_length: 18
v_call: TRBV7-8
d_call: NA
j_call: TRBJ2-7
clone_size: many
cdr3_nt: TGTGCCAGCAGCTTAGACGACAGGCTGGAAATCTTTGCCTACGAGCAGTACTTC
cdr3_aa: CASSLDDRLEIFAYEQYF

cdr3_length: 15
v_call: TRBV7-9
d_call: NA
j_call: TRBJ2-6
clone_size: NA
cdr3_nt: TGTGCCAGCAGCTTTGGTTTGTCTGGGGCCAACGTCCTGACTTTC
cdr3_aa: CASSFGLSGANVLTF

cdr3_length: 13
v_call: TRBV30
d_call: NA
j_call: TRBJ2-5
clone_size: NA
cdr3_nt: TGTGCCCCCATGGGGCTTCCCCAAGAGACCCAGTACTTC
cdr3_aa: CAPMGLPQETQYF